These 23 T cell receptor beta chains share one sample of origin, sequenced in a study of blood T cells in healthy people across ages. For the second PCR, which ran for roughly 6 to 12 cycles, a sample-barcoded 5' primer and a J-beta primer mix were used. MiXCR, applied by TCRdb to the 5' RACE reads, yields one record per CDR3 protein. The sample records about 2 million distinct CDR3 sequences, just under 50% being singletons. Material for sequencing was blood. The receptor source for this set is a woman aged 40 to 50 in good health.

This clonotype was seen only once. DNA of the CDR3: TGTGCCAGCAGCTTAGGAGTTATCGGGGACGGTCACTCCTACGAGCAGTACTTC. It yields the protein CASSLGVIGDGHSYEQYF. The chain recombines TRBV13 with TRBJ2-7, with D possibly called TRBD1 or TRBD2 (5 bases each). The length of the CDR3 is 18 residues. Germline CDR1 reads PRHDT; CDR2 reads FYEKMQ (reference sequence). Trimming left V 0 bases short and J 0 bases short, with 18 bases between. The complete variable domain, with remaining parts taken from reference TRBV13 and TRBJ2-7, reads AAGVIQSPRHLIKEKRETATLKCYPIPRHDTVYWYQQGPGQDPQFLISFYEKMQSDKGSIPDRFSAQQFSDYHSELNMSSLELGDSALYFCASSLGVIGDGHSYEQYFGPGTRLTVT.

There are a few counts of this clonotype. CDR3 amino acids: CASSQKQGAVMDGYTF. The CDR3 region has the DNA TGCGCCAGCAGCCAAAAACAGGGGGCGGTTATGGATGGCTACACCTTC. The chain couples TRBV5-1 to TRBJ1-2, with 9 bases that match TRBD1. This CDR3 is built from 16 residues. Germline assignment: CDR1 SGHRS and CDR2 YFSETQ. The junction had 13 bases not matched to a gene; V was cut back by 4 bases and J by 6 bases. Combining the CDR3 with reference TRBV5-1 and TRBJ1-2 gives the whole variable domain KAGVTQTPRYLIKTRGQQVTLSCSPISGHRSVSWYQQTPGQGLQFLFEYFSETQRNKGNFPGRFSGRQFSNSRSEMNVSTLELGDSALYLCASSQKQGAVMDGYTFGSGTRLTVV.

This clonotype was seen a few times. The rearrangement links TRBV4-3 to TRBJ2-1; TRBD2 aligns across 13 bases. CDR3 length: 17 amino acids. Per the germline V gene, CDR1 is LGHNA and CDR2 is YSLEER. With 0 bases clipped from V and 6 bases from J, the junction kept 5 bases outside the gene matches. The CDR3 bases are TGCGCCAGCAGCCAAGATTTCGGGACTAGCGGGGCCAATGAGCAGTTCTTC. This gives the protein CASSQDFGTSGANEQFF.

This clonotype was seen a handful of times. CDR3 DNA sequence: TGCGCCAGCAGCCAAGATGAGCAGGGGGCATCCTACGAGCAGTACTTC. This sequence encodes CASSQDEQGASYEQYF. The rearrangement joins TRBV4-1 to TRBJ2-7, with 8 bases identical to TRBD1. Germline V gene lookup returns CDR1 MGHRA and CDR2 YSYEKL. With 0 bases clipped from V and 1 base from J, the junction kept 5 bases outside the gene matches. The CDR3 covers 16 residues.

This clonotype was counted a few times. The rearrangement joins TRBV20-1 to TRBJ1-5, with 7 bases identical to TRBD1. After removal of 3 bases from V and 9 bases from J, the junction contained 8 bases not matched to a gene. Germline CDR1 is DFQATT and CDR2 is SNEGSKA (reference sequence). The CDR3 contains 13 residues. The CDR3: CSARTGIGGPQHF. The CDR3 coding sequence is TGCAGTGCTAGGACAGGGATAGGAGGGCCCCAGCATTTT.

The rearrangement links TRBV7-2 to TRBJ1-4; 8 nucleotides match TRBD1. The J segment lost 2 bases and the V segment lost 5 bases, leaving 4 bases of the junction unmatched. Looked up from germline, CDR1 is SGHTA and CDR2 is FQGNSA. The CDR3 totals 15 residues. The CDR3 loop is CASSRRGLTNEKLFF. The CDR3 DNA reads TGTGCCAGCAGCCGCAGGGGGCTCACTAATGAAAAACTGTTTTTT.

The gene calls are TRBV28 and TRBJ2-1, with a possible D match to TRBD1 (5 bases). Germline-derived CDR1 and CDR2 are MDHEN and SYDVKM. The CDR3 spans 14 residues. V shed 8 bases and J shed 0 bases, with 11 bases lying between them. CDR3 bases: TGTGCCAGCCGGCGACAGAACTCCTACAATGAGCAGTTCTTC. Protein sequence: CASRRQNSYNEQFF.

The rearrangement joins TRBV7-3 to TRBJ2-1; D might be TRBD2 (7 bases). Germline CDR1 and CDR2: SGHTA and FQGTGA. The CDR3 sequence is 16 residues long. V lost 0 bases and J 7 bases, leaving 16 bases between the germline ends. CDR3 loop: CASSLTGGGAGNEQFF. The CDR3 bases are TGTGCCAGCAGCTTAACGGGAGGGGGGGCCGGTAATGAGCAGTTCTTC.

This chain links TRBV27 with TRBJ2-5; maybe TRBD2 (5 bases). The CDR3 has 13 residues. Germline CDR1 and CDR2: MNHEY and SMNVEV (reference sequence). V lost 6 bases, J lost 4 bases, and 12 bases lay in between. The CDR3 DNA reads TGTGCCAGCAGGGCCGGGGTTATAGAGACCCAGTACTTC. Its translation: CASRAGVIETQYF.

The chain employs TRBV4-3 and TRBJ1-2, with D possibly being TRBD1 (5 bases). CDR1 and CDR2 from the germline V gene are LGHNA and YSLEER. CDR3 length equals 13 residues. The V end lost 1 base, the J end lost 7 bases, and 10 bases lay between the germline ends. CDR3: CASSQVQDSGYTF. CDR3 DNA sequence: TGCGCCAGCAGCCAAGTCCAAGACAGTGGCTACACCTTC.

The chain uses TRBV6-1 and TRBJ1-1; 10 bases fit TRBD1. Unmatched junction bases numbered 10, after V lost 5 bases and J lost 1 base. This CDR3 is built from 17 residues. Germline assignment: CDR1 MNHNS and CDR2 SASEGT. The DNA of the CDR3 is TGTGCCAGCAGTCTCAGGACAGGGGGTTTGACGAACACTGAAGCTTTCTTT. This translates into CASSLRTGGLTNTEAFF.

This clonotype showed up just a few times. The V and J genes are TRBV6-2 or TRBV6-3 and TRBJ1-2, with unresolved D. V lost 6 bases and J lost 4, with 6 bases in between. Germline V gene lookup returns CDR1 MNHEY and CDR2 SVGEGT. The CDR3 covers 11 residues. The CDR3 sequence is CASRNGYGYTF. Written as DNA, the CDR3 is TGTGCCAGCAGAAACGGCTATGGCTACACCTTC.

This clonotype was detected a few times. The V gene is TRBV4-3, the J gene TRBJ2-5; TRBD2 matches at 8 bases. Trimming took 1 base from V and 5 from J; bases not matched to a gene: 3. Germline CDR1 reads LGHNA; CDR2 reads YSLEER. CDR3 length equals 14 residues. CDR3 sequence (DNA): TGCGCCAGCAGCCAAGGACTAGCGTTGGAGACCCAGTACTTC. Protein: CASSQGLALETQYF.

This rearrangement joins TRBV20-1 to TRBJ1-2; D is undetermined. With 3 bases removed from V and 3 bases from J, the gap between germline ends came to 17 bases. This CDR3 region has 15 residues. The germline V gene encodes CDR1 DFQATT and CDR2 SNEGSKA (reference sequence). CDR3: CSARNLRRVDYGYTF. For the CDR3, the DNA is TGCAGTGCTAGGAACCTACGGAGGGTTGACTATGGCTACACCTTC.

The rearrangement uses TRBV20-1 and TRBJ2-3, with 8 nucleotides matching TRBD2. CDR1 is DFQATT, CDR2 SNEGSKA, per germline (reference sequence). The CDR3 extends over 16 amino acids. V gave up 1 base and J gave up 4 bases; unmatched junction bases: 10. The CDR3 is CSARGPRAGGPDTQYF. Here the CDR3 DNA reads TGCAGTGCTAGAGGCCCCCGGGCGGGGGGCCCAGATACGCAGTATTTT.

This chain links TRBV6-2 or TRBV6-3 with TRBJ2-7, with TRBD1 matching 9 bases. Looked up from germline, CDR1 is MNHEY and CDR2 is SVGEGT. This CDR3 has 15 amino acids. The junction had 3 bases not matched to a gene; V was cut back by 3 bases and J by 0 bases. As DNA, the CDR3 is TGTGCCAGCAGTTATTCGGACAGGGGCTCCTACGAGCAGTACTTC. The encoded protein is CASSYSDRGSYEQYF.

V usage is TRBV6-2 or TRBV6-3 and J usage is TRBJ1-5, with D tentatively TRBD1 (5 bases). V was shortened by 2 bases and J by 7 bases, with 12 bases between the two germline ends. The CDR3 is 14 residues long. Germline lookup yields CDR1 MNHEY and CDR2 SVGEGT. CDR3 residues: CASSYGGTGQPQHF. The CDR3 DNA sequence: TGTGCCAGCAGTTACGGGGGTACGGGCCAGCCCCAGCATTTT.

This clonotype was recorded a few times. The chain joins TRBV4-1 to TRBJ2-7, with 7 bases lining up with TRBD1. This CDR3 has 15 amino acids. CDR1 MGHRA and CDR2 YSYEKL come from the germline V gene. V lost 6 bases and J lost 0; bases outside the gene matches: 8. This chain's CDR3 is CASSHTGQASYEQYF. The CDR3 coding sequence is TGCGCCAGCAGTCACACCGGACAGGCCTCCTACGAGCAGTACTTC.

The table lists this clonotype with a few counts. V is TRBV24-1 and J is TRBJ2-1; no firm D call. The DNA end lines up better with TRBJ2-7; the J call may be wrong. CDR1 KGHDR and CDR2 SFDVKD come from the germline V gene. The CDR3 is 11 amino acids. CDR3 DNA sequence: TGTGCCACCCGAGGCTACAATGAGCAGTACTTC. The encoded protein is CATRGYNEQYF.

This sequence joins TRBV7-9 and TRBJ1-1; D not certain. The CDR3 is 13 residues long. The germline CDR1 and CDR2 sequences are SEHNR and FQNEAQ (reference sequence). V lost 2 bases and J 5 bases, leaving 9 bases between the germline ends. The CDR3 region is CASSLRERTEAFF. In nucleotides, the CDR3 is TGTGCCAGCAGCTTAAGGGAGAGGACTGAAGCTTTCTTT.

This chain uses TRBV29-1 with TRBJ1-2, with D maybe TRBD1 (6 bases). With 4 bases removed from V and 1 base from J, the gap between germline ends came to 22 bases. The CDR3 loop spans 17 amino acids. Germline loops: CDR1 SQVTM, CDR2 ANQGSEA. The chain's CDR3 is CSVVGGGGKKINYGYTF. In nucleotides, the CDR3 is TGCAGCGTTGTGGGAGGGGGTGGGAAGAAAATTAACTATGGCTACACCTTC.

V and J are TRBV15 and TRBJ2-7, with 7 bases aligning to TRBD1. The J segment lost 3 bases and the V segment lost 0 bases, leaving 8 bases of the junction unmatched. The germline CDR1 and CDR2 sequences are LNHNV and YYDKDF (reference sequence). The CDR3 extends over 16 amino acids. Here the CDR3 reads CATSREVGTESYEQYF. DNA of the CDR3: TGTGCCACCAGCAGAGAGGTAGGGACAGAAAGCTACGAGCAGTACTTC.

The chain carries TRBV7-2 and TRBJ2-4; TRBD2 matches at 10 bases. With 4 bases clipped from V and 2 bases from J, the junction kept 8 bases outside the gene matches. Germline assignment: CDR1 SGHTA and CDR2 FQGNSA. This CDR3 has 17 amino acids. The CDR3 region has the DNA TGTGCCAGCAGCTCCACGGGGACTAGCGACACCAAAAACATTCAGTACTTC. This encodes CASSSTGTSDTKNIQYF. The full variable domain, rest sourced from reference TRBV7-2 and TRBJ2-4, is GAGVSQSPSNKVTEKGKDVELRCDPISGHTALYWYRQSLGQGLEFLIYFQGNSAPDKSGLPSDRFSAERTGGSVSTLTIQRTQQEDSAVYLCASSSTGTSDTKNIQYFGAGTRLSVL.